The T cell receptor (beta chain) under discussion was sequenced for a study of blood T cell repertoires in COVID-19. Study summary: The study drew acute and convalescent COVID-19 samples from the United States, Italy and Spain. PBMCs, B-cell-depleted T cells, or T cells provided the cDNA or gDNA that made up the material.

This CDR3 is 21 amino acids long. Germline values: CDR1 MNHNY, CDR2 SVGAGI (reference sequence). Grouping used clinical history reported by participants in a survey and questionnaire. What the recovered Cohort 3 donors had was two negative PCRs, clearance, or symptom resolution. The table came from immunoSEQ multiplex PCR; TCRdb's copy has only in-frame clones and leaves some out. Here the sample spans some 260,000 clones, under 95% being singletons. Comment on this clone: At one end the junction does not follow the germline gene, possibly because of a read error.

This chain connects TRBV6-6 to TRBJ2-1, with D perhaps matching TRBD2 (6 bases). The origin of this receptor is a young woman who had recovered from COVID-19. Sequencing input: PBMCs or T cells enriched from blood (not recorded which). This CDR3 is CASSPRGLSFGGLLSYTEQFF. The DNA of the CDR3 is TGTGCCAGCAGTCCCCGGGGTCTGTCTTTCGGGGGACTTTTATCCTACACTGAGCAGTTCTTC.